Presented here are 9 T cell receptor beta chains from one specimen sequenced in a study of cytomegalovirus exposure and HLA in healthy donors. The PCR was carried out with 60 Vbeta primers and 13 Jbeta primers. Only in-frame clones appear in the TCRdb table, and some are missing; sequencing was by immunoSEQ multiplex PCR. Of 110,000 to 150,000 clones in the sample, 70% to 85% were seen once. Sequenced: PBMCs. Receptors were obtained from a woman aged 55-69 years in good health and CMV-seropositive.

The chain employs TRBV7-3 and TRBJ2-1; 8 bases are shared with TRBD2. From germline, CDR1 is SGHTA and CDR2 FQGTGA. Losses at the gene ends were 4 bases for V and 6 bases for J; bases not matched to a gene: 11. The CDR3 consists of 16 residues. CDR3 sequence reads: CASSSVGAGVPNEQFF. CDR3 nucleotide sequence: TGTGCCAGCAGCTCTGTGGGAGCGGGAGTCCCCAATGAGCAGTTCTTC.

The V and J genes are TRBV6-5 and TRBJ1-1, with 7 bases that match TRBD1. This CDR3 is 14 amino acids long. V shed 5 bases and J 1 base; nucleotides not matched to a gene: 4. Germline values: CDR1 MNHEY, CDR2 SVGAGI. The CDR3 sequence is CASSLRDRNTEAFF. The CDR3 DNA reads TGTGCCAGCAGTCTCCGGGACAGGAACACTGAAGCTTTCTTT.

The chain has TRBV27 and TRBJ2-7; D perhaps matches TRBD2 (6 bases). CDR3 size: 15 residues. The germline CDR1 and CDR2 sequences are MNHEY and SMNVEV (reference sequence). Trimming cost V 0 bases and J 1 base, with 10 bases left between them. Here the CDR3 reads CASSLSEAGSYEQYF. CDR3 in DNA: TGTGCCAGCAGTTTATCGGAGGCGGGATCCTACGAGCAGTACTTC.

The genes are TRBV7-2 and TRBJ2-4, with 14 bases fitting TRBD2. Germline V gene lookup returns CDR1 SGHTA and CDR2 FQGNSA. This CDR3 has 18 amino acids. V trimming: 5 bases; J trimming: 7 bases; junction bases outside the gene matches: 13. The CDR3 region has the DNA TGTGCCAGCAGCCCCAATGGACTAGCGGGAGGTATGGGGAACATTCAGTACTTC. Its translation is CASSPNGLAGGMGNIQYF. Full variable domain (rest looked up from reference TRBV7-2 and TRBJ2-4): GAGVSQSPSNKVTEKGKDVELRCDPISGHTALYWYRQSLGQGLEFLIYFQGNSAPDKSGLPSDRFSAERTGGSVSTLTIQRTQQEDSAVYLCASSPNGLAGGMGNIQYFGAGTRLSVL.

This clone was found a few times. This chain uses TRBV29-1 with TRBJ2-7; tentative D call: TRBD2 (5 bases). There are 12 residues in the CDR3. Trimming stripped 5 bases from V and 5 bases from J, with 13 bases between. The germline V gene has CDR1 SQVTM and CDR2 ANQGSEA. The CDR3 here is CSVRGQVDEQYF. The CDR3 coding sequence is TGCAGCGTTCGGGGTCAGGTGGACGAGCAGTACTTC.

CDR3 sequence: CASSQEGVTGELFF. CDR3 nucleotides: TGTGCCAGCAGCCAAGAAGGGGTCACCGGGGAGCTGTTTTTT. This chain uses TRBV4-2 with TRBJ2-2; maybe TRBD1 (5 bases). With 0 bases removed from V and 4 bases from J, the gap between germline ends came to 6 bases. Germline CDR1 and CDR2: LGHNA and YNFKEQ. The length of the CDR3 is 14 residues.

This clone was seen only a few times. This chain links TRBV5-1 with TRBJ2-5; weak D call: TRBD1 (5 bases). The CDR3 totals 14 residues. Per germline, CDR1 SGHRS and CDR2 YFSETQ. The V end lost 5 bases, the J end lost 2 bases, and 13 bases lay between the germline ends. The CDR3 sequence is CASRWQGEQETQYF. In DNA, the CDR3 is TGCGCCAGCAGGTGGCAGGGTGAGCAAGAGACCCAGTACTTC.

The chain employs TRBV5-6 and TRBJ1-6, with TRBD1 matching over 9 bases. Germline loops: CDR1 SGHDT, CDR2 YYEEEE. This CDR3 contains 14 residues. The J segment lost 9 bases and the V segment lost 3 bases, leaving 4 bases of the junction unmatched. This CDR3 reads CASSSRDRASPLHF. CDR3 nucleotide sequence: TGTGCCAGCAGCTCACGGGACAGGGCTTCACCCCTCCACTTT.

This chain's CDR3 is CASSLDQTYEQYF. Written as DNA, the CDR3 is TGTGCCAGCAGCTTAGATCAAACCTACGAGCAGTACTTC. This rearrangement joins TRBV11-3 to TRBJ2-7; D is uncertain. The CDR3 sequence is 13 residues long. Looked up from germline, CDR1 is SGHNT and CDR2 is YENEEA. Trimming removed 0 bases from V and 2 bases from J, with 5 bases in between.